The present T cell receptor (beta chain) was sequenced within a study of blood T cell repertoires in COVID-19. The J segment lost 3 bases and the V segment lost 3 bases, leaving 1 base of the junction unmatched. Germline V gives CDR1 SGHAT, CDR2 FQNNGV. The CDR3 spans 13 residues. Sequencing used immunoSEQ multiplex PCR; TCRdb keeps in-frame clones, though not all of them. The data contain just over 95,000 clones, approximately 80% of them singletons. The sequenced material came from peripheral blood. The V call is TRBV11-2, the J call TRBJ1-1, with 7 bases identical to TRBD1. The TCR sequence derives from a man between 60 and 75 years old with acute or convalescent COVID-19. Written as DNA, the CDR3 is TGTGCCAGCAGCTTTACAGGGGACACTGAAGCTTTCTTT. Protein product: CASSFTGDTEAFF.